The source of this TCR beta chain is a study of shared clonotypes between healthy human individuals. As to this clone: Antigen specificity is unknown.

The CD4+ fraction was divided into a CD45RA+ naive subset and a CD45RA-negative memory subset. The protocol was immunoSEQ multiplex PCR, while the TCRdb copy is restricted to in-frame clones and leaves out a portion. The table has roughly 500,000 clones, approximately 95% seen once; the top ten hold 0.055% to 0.075%. V shed 3 bases, J shed 2 bases, and the junction held 5 bases outside the gene matches. The CDR3 runs 15 residues. Germline V gene data show CDR1 as ENHRY and CDR2 as SYGVKD. Overall study results and limits: Clonotype sharing among the donors was expected to vary with sequencing depth. A generally larger estimated richness was seen in naive subsets than in memory subsets.

The clonotype was recovered from a woman in her thirties in good health. The sequenced material came from naive CD4+ T cells sorted from blood. Stated subset: CD45RA+ positively selected. The chain recombines TRBV10-3 with TRBJ2-7; 9 bases line up with TRBD1. CDR3 sequence (DNA): TGTGCCATCAGTGAACCGGGACAGGGCCCCTACGAGCAGTACTTC. Residues: CAISEPGQGPYEQYF.